This paragraph covers one T cell receptor (beta chain) sequence. Germline and junction disagree at one end, which may indicate a read error. Participants' reported clinical history set cohort assignment. The recovered donors of Cohort 3 showed two negative PCRs, clearance, or symptom resolution. Germline CDR1 KGHDR, CDR2 SFDVKD. CDR3 size: 15 residues. In the study's own analysis: Using reference gene primer amplification, nucleated cell counts were estimated. TCRdb's copy holds only in-frame clones and misses some; the assay was immunoSEQ multiplex PCR. V and J calls and clone size are given by that table; D and trimming were obtained from the DNA. The sample lists approximately 300,000 clones, around 86% seen once, with about 4.2% in the top ten. This entry belongs to a study of blood T cell repertoires in COVID-19. Turning to the study itself: The United States, Italy and Spain supplied acute and convalescent COVID-19 samples.

This chain links TRBV24-1 with TRBJ2-1; the match to TRBD1 covers 8 bases. Sequences were obtained from PBMCs or T cells enriched from blood (not recorded which). This TCR was sampled from a man aged 30 to 39 who had recovered from COVID-19. Here the CDR3 reads CATSDSSGTGATRLF. The CDR3 region has the DNA TGTGCCACCAGTGATTCGTCCGGGACAGGAGCGACCCGGCTCTTC.